These T cell receptor beta chains were read from a single sample in a study of T cell repertoires in cytomegalovirus infection. Their antigens are not known. TCRdb ran MiXCR on the reads and lists one entry per CDR3 protein. Of some 500,000 distinct CDR3 sequences in the sample, around 35% were seen once. The specimen was cultured PBMCs, collected from culture after CMV antigen stimulation. The receptors derive from a human donor in good health (CMV status not recorded). Some clones in this sample may be carry-over from other donors' samples. Each CDR3 is given with its conserved first and last residue. The D gene is left open where the match is weak. Not every row has a clone size; where given, it reads once, few, many or a size class.

clone_size	j_call	d_call	v_call	cdr3_nt	cdr3_aa
-	TRBJ1-4	-	TRBV20-1	TGCAGTGCCCCGTTGGATTCCACTAATGAAAAACTGTTTTTT	CSAPLDSTNEKLFF
-	TRBJ2-5	TRBD2	TRBV7-9	TGTGCCAGCAGCTTAGCTCTAGCGGGCCAAGAGACCCAGTACTTC	CASSLALAGQETQYF
-	TRBJ2-3	TRBD2	TRBV29-1	TGCAGCGTTGGGTACAGCGGGGACACAGATACGCAGTATTTT	CSVGYSGDTDTQYF
-	TRBJ2-1	-	TRBV29-1	TGCAGCGTTGAAGGAAAGGAGGGGGCCTACAATGAGCAGTTCTTC	CSVEGKEGAYNEQFF
-	TRBJ2-2	TRBD1	TRBV6-5	TGTGCCAGCAGTTACGTCAGGGGGCTCTCCGGGGAGCTGTTTTTT	CASSYVRGLSGELFF
-	TRBJ2-6	-	TRBV19	TGTGCCAGTACTATCAGGGTGACTGGGGCCAACGTCCTGACTTTC	CASTIRVTGANVLTF
-	TRBJ2-3	TRBD2	TRBV7-9	TGTGCCAGCAGCTTAGAGGGGAGGGTAACAGATACGCAGTATTTT	CASSLEGRVTDTQYF
many	TRBJ2-1	-	TRBV7-2	TGTGCCAGCAGCTTCCGAGGAGGGGGCGGAGCCTACAATGAGCAGTTCTTC	CASSFRGGGGAYNEQFF
-	TRBJ2-1	-	TRBV12-3/TRBV12-4	TGTGCCAGCAGCACTGGTCAGAGGGGATACAATGAGCAGTTCTTC	CASSTGQRGYNEQFF
few	TRBJ2-4	TRBD2	TRBV7-2	TGTGCCAGCTTATCGGCGGGAGAGTTGAACATTCAGTACTTC	CASLSAGELNIQYF
few	TRBJ1-1	TRBD1	TRBV20-1	TGCAGTGCTAGAGCCACACAGGGGGCTAGAGAAGCTTTCTTT	CSARATQGAREAFF
many	TRBJ1-2	TRBD1	TRBV12-3/TRBV12-4	TGTGCCACCGGACAGGGGGCGACTAACTATGGCTACACCTTC	CATGQGATNYGYTF